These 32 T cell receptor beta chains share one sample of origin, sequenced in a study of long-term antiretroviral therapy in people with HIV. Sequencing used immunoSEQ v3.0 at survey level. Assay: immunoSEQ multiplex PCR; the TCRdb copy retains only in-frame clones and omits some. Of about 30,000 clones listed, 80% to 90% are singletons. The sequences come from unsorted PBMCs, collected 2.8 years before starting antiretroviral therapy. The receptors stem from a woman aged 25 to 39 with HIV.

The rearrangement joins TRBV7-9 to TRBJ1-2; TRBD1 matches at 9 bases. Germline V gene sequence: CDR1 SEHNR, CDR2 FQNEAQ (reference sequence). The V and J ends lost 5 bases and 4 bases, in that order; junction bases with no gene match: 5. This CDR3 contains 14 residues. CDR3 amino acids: CASSPDRGTYGYTF. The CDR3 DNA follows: TGTGCCAGCAGCCCGGACAGGGGTACCTATGGCTACACCTTC.

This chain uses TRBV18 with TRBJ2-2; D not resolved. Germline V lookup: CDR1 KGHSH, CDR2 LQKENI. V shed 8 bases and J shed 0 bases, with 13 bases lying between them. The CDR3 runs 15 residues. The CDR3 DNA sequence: TGTGCCAGCCTAGACGGAATCGCGAACACCGGGGAGCTGTTTTTT. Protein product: CASLDGIANTGELFF.

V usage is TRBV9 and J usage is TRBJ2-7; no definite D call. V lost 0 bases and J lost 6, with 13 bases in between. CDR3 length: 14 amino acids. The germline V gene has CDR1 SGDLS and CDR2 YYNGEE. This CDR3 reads CASSVEDWRREQYV. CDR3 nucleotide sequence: TGTGCCAGCAGCGTAGAGGATTGGCGTCGCGAGCAGTACGTC.

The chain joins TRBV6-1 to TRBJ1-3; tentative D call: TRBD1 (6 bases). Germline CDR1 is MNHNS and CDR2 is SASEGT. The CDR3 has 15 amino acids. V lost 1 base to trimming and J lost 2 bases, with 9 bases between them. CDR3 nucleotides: TGTGCCAGCAGTGAAGGGGGGCTCGCTGGAAACACCATATATTTT. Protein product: CASSEGGLAGNTIYF.

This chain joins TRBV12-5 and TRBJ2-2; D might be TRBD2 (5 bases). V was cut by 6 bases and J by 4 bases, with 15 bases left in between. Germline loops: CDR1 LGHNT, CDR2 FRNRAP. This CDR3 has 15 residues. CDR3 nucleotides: TGTGCTAGTGGCCCATCCTCGGGGTCCACCGGGGAGCTGTTTTTT. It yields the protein CASGPSSGSTGELFF.

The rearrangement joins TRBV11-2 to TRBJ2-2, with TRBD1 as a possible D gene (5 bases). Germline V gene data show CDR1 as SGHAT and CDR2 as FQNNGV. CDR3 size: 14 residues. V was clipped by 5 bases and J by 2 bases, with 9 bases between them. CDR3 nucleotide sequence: TGTGCCAGCAGCCCCGACAGTAACACCGGGGAGCTGTTTTTT. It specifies CASSPDSNTGELFF.

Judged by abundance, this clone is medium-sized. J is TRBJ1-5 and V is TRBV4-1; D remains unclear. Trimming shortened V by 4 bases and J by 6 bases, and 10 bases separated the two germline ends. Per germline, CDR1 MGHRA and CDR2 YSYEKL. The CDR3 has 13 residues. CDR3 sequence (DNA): TGCGCCAGCAGCCGGACTATTGGTCAGCCCCAGCATTTT. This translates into CASSRTIGQPQHF.

The CDR3 loop reads CASSPGPNTEAFF. CDR3 sequence (DNA): TGTGCCAGCTCACCCGGACCGAACACTGAAGCTTTCTTT. The rearrangement joins TRBV18 to TRBJ1-1; D gene unclear. Germline assignment: CDR1 KGHSH and CDR2 LQKENI. Trimming left V 3 bases short and J 1 base short, with 6 bases between. The CDR3 has 13 amino acids. Based on the CDR3 plus reference TRBV18 and TRBJ1-1, the full variable domain is NAGVMQNPRHLVRRRGQEARLRCSPMKGHSHVYWYRQLPEEGLKFMVYLQKENIIDESGMPKERFSAEFPKEGPSILRIQQVVRGDSAAYFCASSPGPNTEAFFGQGTRLTVV.

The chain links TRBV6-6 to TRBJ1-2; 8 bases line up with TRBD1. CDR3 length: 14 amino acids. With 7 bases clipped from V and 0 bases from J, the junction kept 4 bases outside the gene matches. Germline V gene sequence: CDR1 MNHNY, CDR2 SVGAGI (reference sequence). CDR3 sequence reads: CASTRTGSNYGYTF. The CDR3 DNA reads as TGTGCCAGCACTCGGACAGGGTCTAACTATGGCTACACCTTC.

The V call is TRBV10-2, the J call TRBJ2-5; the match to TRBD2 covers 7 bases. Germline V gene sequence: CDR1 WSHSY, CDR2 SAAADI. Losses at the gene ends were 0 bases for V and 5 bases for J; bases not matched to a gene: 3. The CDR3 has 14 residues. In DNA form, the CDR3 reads TGCGCCAGCAGTGAGTCTTGGGGAGGGGAGACCCAGTACTTC. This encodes CASSESWGGETQYF.

For the CDR3, the DNA is TGTGCCGGACTCCGGGACAGCGCCTACAATGAGCAGTTCTTC. Encoded protein: CAGLRDSAYNEQFF. This chain uses TRBV30 with TRBJ2-1, with 7 nucleotides matching TRBD1. Per germline, CDR1 GTSNPN and CDR2 SVGIG (reference sequence). This CDR3 region has 14 residues. V trimming: 8 bases; J trimming: 2 bases; junction bases outside the gene matches: 9.

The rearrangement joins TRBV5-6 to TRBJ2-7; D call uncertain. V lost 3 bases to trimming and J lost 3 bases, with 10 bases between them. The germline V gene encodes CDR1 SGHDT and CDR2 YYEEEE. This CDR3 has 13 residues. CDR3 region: CASSSRAYYEQYV. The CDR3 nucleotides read TGTGCCAGCAGCTCCCGGGCCTACTACGAGCAGTACGTC.

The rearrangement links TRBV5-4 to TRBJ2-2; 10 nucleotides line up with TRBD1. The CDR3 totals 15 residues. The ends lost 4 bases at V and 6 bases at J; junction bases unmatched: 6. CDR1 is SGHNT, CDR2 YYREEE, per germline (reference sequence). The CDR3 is CASSPWTGGAGELFF. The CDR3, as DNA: TGTGCCAGCAGCCCCTGGACAGGGGGAGCCGGGGAGCTGTTTTTT. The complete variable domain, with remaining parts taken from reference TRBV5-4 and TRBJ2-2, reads ETGVTQSPTHLIKTRGQQVTLRCSSQSGHNTVSWYQQALGQGPQFIFQYYREEENGRGNFPPRFSGLQFPNYSSELNVNALELDDSALYLCASSPWTGGAGELFFGEGSRLTVL.

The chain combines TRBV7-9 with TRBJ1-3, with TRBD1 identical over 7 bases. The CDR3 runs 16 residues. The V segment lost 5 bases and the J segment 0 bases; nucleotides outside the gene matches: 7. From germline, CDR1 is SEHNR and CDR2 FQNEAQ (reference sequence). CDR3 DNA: TGTGCCAGCAGCCCCCAGGACAGGACCTCTGGAAACACCATATATTTT. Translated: CASSPQDRTSGNTIYF.

CDR3 sequence: CASRLAGELFF. The CDR3 bases are TGTGCCAGCAGGCTCGCCGGGGAGCTGTTTTTT. This chain uses TRBV7-3 with TRBJ2-2; D remains ambiguous. CDR3 size: 11 residues. The germline CDR1 and CDR2 sequences are SGHTA and FQGTGA. Trimming stripped 6 bases from V and 6 bases from J, with 5 bases between.

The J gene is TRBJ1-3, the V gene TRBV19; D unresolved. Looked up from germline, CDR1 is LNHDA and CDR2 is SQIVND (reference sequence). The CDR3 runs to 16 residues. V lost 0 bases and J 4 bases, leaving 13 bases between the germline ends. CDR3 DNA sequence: TGTGCCAGTAGTATAGAAACCCCCCGAGCCGGAAACACCATATATTTT. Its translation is CASSIETPRAGNTIYF.

The CDR3 nucleotides are TGTGCCACCCCGCTACGGGAGACCCAGTACTTC. Its translation is CATPLRETQYF. The chain employs TRBV2 and TRBJ2-5; D uncertain. Per germline, CDR1 SNHLY and CDR2 FYNNEI. V was cut by 10 bases and J by 5 bases, with 11 bases left in between. The CDR3 is 11 residues long.

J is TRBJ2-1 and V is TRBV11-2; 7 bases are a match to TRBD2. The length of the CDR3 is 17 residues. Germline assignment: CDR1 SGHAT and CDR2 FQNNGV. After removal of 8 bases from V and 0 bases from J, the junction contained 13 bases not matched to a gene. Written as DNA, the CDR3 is TGTGCCAGCCGATTAAGCGGGGCAGTGAGCTCCTACAATGAGCAGTTCTTC. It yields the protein CASRLSGAVSSYNEQFF. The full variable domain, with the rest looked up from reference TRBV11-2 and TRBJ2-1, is EAGVAQSPRYKIIEKRQSVAFWCNPISGHATLYWYQQILGQGPKLLIQFQNNGVVDDSQLPKDRFSAERLKGVDSTLKIQPAKLEDSAVYLCASRLSGAVSSYNEQFFGPGTRLTVL.

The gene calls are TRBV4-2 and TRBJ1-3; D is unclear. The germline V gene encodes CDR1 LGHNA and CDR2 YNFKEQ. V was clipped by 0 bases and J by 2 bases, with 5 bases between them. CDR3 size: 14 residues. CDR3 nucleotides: TGTGCCAGCAGCCAAGAAACAGCTGGAAACACCATATATTTT. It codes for CASSQETAGNTIYF.

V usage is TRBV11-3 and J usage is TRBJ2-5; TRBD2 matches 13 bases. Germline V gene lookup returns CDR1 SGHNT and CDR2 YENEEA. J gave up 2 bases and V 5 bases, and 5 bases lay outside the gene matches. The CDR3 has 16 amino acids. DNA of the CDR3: TGTGCCAGCAGCAAAGGACTAGCGGGGGCACAAGAGACCCAGTACTTC. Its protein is CASSKGLAGAQETQYF.

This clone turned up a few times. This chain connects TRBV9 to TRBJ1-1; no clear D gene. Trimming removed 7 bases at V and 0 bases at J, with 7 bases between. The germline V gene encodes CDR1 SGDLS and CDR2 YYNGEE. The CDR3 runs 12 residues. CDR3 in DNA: TGTGCCAGCGGAAAGGTGAACACTGAAGCTTTCTTT. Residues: CASGKVNTEAFF.

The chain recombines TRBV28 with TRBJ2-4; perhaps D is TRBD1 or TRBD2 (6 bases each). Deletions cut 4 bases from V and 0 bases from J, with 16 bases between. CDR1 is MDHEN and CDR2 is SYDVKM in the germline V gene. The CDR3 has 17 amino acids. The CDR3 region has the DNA TGTGCCAGCAGTTCCCTCCGGGGGCGTCTAGCCAAAAACATTCAGTACTTC. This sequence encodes CASSSLRGRLAKNIQYF.

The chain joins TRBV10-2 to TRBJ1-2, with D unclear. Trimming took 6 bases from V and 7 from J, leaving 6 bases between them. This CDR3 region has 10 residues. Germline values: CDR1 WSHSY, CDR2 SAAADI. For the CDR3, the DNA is TGCGCCAGCAGGGGAAGTGGCTACACCTTC. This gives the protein CASRGSGYTF.

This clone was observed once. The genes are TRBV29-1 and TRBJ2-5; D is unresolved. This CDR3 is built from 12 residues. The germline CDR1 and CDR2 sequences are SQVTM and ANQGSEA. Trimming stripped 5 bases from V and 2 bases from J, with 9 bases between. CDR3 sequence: CSVRPTQETQYF. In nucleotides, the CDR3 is TGCAGCGTTAGACCCACACAAGAGACCCAGTACTTC. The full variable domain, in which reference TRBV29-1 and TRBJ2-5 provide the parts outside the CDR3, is SAVISQKPSRDICQRGTSLTIQCQVDSQVTMMFWYRQQPGQSLTLIATANQGSEATYESGFVIDKFPISRPNLTFSTLTVSNMSPEDSSIYLCSVRPTQETQYFGPGTRLLVL.

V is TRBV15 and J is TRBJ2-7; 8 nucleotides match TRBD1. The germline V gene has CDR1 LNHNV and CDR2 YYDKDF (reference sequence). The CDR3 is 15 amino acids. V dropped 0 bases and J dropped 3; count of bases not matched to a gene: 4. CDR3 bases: TGTGCCACCAGCAGAGATCGAGGACAGGGCTACGAGCAGTACTTC. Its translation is CATSRDRGQGYEQYF. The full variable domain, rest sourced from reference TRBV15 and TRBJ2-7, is DAMVIQNPRYQVTQFGKPVTLSCSQTLNHNVMYWYQQKSSQAPKLLFHYYDKDFNNEADTPDNFQSRRPNTSFCFLDIRSPGLGDTAMYLCATSRDRGQGYEQYFGPGTRLTVT.

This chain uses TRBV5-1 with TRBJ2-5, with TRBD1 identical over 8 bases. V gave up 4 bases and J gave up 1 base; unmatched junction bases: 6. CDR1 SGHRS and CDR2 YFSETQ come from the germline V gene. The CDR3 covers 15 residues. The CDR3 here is CASSPSTGGQETQYF. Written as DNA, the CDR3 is TGCGCCAGCAGCCCTTCTACAGGGGGCCAAGAGACCCAGTACTTC.

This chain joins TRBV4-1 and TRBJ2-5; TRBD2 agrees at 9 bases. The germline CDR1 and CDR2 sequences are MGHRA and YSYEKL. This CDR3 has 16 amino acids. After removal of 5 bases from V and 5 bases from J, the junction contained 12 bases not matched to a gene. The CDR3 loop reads CASSFRVAGEGETQYF. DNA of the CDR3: TGCGCCAGCAGCTTCCGGGTAGCGGGGGAGGGGGAGACCCAGTACTTC.

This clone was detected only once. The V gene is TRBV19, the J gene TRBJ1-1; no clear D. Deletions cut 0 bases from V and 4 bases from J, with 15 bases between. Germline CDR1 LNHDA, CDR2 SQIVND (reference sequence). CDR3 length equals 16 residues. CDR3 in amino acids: CASSIDFRLRSTEAFF. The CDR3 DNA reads TGTGCCAGTAGTATAGATTTTAGGTTAAGGAGCACTGAAGCTTTCTTT.

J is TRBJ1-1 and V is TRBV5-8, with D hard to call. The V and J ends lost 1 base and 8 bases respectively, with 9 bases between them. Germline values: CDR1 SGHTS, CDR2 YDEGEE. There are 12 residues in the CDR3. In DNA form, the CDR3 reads TGTGCCAGCAGCTTGCTCACAGACGAAGCTTTCTTT. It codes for CASSLLTDEAFF.

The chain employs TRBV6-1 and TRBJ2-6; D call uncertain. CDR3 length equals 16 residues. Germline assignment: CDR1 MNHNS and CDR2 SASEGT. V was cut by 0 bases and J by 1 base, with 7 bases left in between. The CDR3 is CASSEAQASGANVLTF. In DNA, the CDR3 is TGTGCCAGCAGTGAAGCGCAGGCATCTGGGGCCAACGTCCTGACTTTC.

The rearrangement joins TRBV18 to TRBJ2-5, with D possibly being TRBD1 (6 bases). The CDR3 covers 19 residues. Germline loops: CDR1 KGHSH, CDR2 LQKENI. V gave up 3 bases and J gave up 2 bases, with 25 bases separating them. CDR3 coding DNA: TGTGCCAGCTCACCGGACAGAAGCCCGCCCGGACCCAATCAAGAGACCCAGTACTTC. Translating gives CASSPDRSPPGPNQETQYF.

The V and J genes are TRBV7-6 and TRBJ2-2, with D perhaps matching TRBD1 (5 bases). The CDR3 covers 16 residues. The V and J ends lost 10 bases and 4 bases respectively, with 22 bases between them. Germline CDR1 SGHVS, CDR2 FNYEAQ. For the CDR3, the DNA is TGTGCCACCAATTTAAACCCAGGGCTCGCCACCGGGGAGCTGTTTTTT. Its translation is CATNLNPGLATGELFF.